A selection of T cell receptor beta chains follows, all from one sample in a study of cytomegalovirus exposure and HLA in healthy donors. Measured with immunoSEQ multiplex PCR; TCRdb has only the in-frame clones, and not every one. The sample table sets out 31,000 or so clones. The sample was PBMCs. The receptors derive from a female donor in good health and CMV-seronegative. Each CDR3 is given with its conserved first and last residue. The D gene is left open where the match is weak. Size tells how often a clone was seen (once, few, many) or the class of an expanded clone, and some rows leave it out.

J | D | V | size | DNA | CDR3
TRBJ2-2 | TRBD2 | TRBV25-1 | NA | TGTGCCAGCAAGCGGACTAGCACCGGGGAGCTGTTTTTT | CASKRTSTGELFF
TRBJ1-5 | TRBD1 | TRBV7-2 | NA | TGTGCCAGCAGTTCCTGGACAGGGACGGGACAGCCCCAGCATTTT | CASSSWTGTGQPQHF
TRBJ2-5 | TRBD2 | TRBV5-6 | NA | TGTGCCAGCAGCTTGGTGGTTAGCGGGAGGCAAGAGACCCAGTACTTC | CASSLVVSGRQETQYF
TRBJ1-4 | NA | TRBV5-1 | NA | TGCGCCAGCAGCTTGGCCCAAACGAGTGGAAAACTGTTTTTT | CASSLAQTSGKLFF
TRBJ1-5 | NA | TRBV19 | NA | TGTGCCAGTAGTCCCGATCAGAGGCAGCCCCAGCATTTT | CASSPDQRQPQHF
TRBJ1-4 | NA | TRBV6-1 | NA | TGTGCCAGCAGTGAAGGTGGGGGCGGTGGTGAAAAACTGTTTTTT | CASSEGGGGGEKLFF
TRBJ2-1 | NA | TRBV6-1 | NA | TGTGCCAGCAGTGAGGGCCCGGGATACTCCGACAATGAGCAGTTCTTC | CASSEGPGYSDNEQFF
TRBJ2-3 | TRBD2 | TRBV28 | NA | TGTGCCAGCAGCCACCATCCGACCGGGACTAGCGGGGGGGCAGATACGCAGTATTTT | CASSHHPTGTSGGADTQYF
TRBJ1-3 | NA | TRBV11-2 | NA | TGTGCCAGCAGCTTTTTACAGGGAGCTGGAAACACCATATATTTT | CASSFLQGAGNTIYF
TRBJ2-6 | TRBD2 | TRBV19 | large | TGTGCCAGTAGTATCGGGGAGGGCTCTGGGGCCAACGTCCTGACTTTC | CASSIGEGSGANVLTF
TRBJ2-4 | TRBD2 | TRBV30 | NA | TGTGCCTGGAGTGTGGGACGGGGGGTTGACATTCAGTACTTC | CAWSVGRGVDIQYF
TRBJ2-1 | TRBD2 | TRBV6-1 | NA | TGTGCCAGCAGTGGAACTAGCGGGGGGGCCCTCAGCTCCTACAATGAGCAGTTCTTC | CASSGTSGGALSSYNEQFF
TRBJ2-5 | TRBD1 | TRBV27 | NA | TGTGCCAGCAGTCCCCCGGGACAGTATTTTAGGGGGGAGACCCAGTACTTC | CASSPPGQYFRGETQYF
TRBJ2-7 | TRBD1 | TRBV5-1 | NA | TGCGCCAGCAGCTTCTGGTGGGACAGGGGGTACGAGCAGTACTTC | CASSFWWDRGYEQYF
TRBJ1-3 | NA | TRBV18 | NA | TGTGCCAGCTCGCGGGACTCAAACTCTGGAAACACCATATATTTT | CASSRDSNSGNTIYF
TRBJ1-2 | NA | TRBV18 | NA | TGTGCCAGCTCACCTCAGGGTCCAGGGGTTCGCGGCTACACCTTC | CASSPQGPGVRGYTF
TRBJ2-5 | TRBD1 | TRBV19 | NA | TGTGCCAGTAGTTGGACAGGGATACCCTCAGGGGTGGAGACCCAGTACTTC | CASSWTGIPSGVETQYF
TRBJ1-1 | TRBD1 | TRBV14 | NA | TGTGCCAGCAACCGCTGGGGCAGGGGGCGAACTGAAGCTTTCTTT | CASNRWGRGRTEAFF
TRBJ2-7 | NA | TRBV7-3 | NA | TGTGCCAGCAGCCCCGGGACTGCACCCTACGAGCAGTACTTC | CASSPGTAPYEQYF
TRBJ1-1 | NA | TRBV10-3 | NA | TGTGCCATCAGTGAAGACGGGCCCGGGGCTGAAGCTTTCTTT | CAISEDGPGAEAFF
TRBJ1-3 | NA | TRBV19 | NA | TGTGCCACCCTATCCAACTCTGGAAACACCATATATTTT | CATLSNSGNTIYF
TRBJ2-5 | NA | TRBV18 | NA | TGTGCCAGCTCTGCCCCGACTAGACCCGAGACCCAGTACTTC | CASSAPTRPETQYF